This passage covers 27 T cell receptor beta chains from one sample sequenced in a study of blood T cells in healthy people across ages. The second PCR ran about 6 to 12 cycles with a sample-barcoded 5' primer and J-beta primers. TCRdb reprocessed the 5' RACE reads with MiXCR, giving one entry per CDR3 protein. The sample holds 600,000 or so distinct CDR3 sequences, around 48% seen once. Sequencing input: blood. The receptors were gathered from a man aged 80 or over in good health.

This clonotype showed up just a few times. The chain carries TRBV6-5 and TRBJ1-6, with a possible D match to TRBD1 (5 bases). Germline V gene lookup returns CDR1 MNHEY and CDR2 SVGAGI. The CDR3 is 16 amino acids. Trimming took 0 bases from V and 7 from J, leaving 13 bases between them. CDR3 in amino acids: CASSYSNGGTNSPLHF. CDR3 DNA: TGTGCCAGCAGTTACTCGAATGGGGGTACCAATTCACCCCTCCACTTT.

The chain couples TRBV29-1 to TRBJ2-5, with TRBD1 identical over 9 bases. V lost 4 bases and J lost 4; bases outside the gene matches: 13. Germline loops: CDR1 SQVTM, CDR2 ANQGSEA. CDR3 length: 16 residues. CDR3 nucleotides: TGCAGCGTTGTGGTTGGGACAGGGCGTGGTGTAGAGACCCAGTACTTC. This encodes CSVVVGTGRGVETQYF.

In this sample, this clonotype turned up a few times. The chain recombines TRBV13 with TRBJ2-5; the D is unclear. The CDR3 consists of 15 residues. Trimming pared 3 bases from V and 4 bases from J, leaving 15 bases between. The germline V gene has CDR1 PRHDT and CDR2 FYEKMQ (reference sequence). The CDR3 loop is CASSFGSRVGETQYF. CDR3 nucleotide sequence: TGTGCCAGCAGCTTTGGGTCAAGGGTAGGAGAGACCCAGTACTTC.

The chain recombines TRBV20-1 with TRBJ2-3; D gene unclear. Germline V gene lookup returns CDR1 DFQATT and CDR2 SNEGSKA (reference sequence). Trimming shortened V by 3 bases and J by 5 bases, and 15 bases separated the two germline ends. The CDR3 loop spans 14 amino acids. DNA of the CDR3: TGCAGTGCTAGCGCTACTGCCCAGAGAGATACGCAGTATTTT. Amino acid sequence: CSASATAQRDTQYF.

The rearrangement uses TRBV6-2 or TRBV6-3 and TRBJ1-5; 10 bases align to TRBD1. Germline CDR1 is MNHEY and CDR2 is SVGEGT. The CDR3 runs 16 residues. V dropped 5 bases and J dropped 6; count of bases not matched to a gene: 10. CDR3 DNA sequence: TGTGCCAGCAGTGATTTTAGACAGGGGGCCGGTCAGCCCCAGCATTTT. This gives the protein CASSDFRQGAGQPQHF.

This clonotype is a singleton in its sample. The chain has TRBV7-6 and TRBJ2-3; no definite D call. Germline CDR1 reads SGHVS; CDR2 reads FNYEAQ. The CDR3 is made up of 14 amino acids. Trimming pared 5 bases from V and 3 bases from J, leaving 12 bases between. DNA for the CDR3: TGTGCCAGCAGCGCGGTGGTGACAACAGATACGCAGTATTTT. Its protein product is CASSAVVTTDTQYF.

The chain has TRBV12-3 or TRBV12-4 and TRBJ1-6, with a tentative D call TRBD1 (5 bases). The V end lost 3 bases, the J end lost 5 bases, and 8 bases lay between the germline ends. The CDR3 is made up of 14 amino acids. Here the CDR3 reads CASSFGADNSPLHF. Here the CDR3 DNA reads TGTGCCAGCAGTTTCGGGGCGGATAATTCACCCCTCCACTTT.

This clonotype came up a few times. This chain joins TRBV7-8 and TRBJ2-5; perhaps TRBD1 as D (6 bases). Germline V gene data show CDR1 as SGHVS and CDR2 as FQNEAQ. The CDR3 runs to 13 residues. V lost 3 bases and J 11 bases, leaving 16 bases between the germline ends. The CDR3 spells CASSLGTNNEQYF. CDR3 nucleotides: TGTGCCAGCAGCTTGGGGACAAACAATGAGCAGTACTTC.

This clonotype was observed a few times. The chain couples TRBV2 to TRBJ2-5; D might be TRBD2 (6 bases). The J call may be faulty, since TRBJ2-7 better matches the DNA end. Germline V gene lookup returns CDR1 SNHLY and CDR2 FYNNEI. The CDR3 sequence is 13 residues long. CDR3 region: CASSPVLGGEQYF. The CDR3 region has the DNA TGTGCCAGCAGTCCTGTATTGGGAGGCGAGCAGTACTTC.

This clonotype has ten or more counts. The junction differs from germline at one of its ends, possibly a read error. V usage is TRBV4-3 and J usage is TRBJ2-7; 13 bases agree with TRBD2. Germline V lookup: CDR1 LGHNA, CDR2 YSLEER. The length of the CDR3 is 15 residues. The CDR3 sequence: CASSPGLAGAYEQYF. DNA of the CDR3: TGTGCCAGCAGCCCAGGACTAGCGGGGGCCTACGAGCAGTACTTC.

The chain couples TRBV20-1 to TRBJ2-3; no definite D call. Trimming left V 5 bases short and J 2 bases short, with 14 bases between. Germline CDR1 and CDR2: DFQATT and SNEGSKA (reference sequence). This CDR3 is 14 amino acids long. The chain's CDR3 is CSAEANGLTDTQYF. DNA for the CDR3: TGCAGTGCTGAGGCGAACGGTCTCACAGATACGCAGTATTTT.

This sequence joins TRBV24-1 and TRBJ2-1, with D possibly being TRBD2 (6 bases). The CDR3 runs to 17 residues. V shed 2 bases and J shed 0 bases, with 13 bases lying between them. The germline gives CDR1 KGHDR, CDR2 SFDVKD. CDR3 in amino acids: CATSDSSGSSSYNEQFF. In DNA form, the CDR3 reads TGTGCCACCAGTGATTCCAGCGGGTCGAGCTCCTACAATGAGCAGTTCTTC.

This clonotype was seen a few times. CDR3 coding DNA: TGCGCCAGCAGCGGGGCTAAGGCTGACTACAATGAGCAGTTCTTC. It codes for CASSGAKADYNEQFF. The rearrangement joins TRBV5-1 to TRBJ2-1; D perhaps matches TRBD1 (5 bases). Germline CDR1 SGHRS, CDR2 YFSETQ. CDR3 size: 15 residues. V lost 4 bases to trimming and J lost 3 bases, with 14 bases between them.

This clonotype was observed a single time. J is TRBJ1-1 and V is TRBV4-3; D is possibly TRBD1 (6 bases). The V and J ends lost 3 bases and 6 bases respectively, with 14 bases between them. Germline lookup yields CDR1 LGHNA and CDR2 YSLEER. CDR3 length equals 14 residues. The CDR3 here is CASSQMGGLPEAFF. CDR3 coding DNA: TGCGCCAGCAGCCAGATGGGGGGCCTCCCTGAAGCTTTCTTT.

V gene TRBV7-3 combines with J gene TRBJ2-3; no reliable D call. In germline, CDR1 is SGHTA, CDR2 FQGTGA. The V end lost 5 bases, the J end lost 4 bases, and 13 bases lay between the germline ends. There are 14 residues in the CDR3. CDR3 amino acids: CASSLKPRADTQYF. The CDR3 DNA is TGTGCCAGCAGCCTGAAACCTCGGGCAGATACGCAGTATTTT.

This clonotype came up a few times. The V call is TRBV28, the J call TRBJ2-7, with D possibly called TRBD1 or TRBD2 (5 bases each). CDR1 is MDHEN and CDR2 is SYDVKM in the germline V gene. Trimming shortened V by 8 bases and J by 0 bases, and 5 bases separated the two germline ends. The CDR3 is 11 amino acids. DNA for the CDR3: TGTGCCAGCGGGACCTCCTACGAGCAGTACTTC. It yields the protein CASGTSYEQYF.

CDR3 coding DNA: TGTGCCAGCAGTCGGGGAGGTTGGCAGTACTTC. Translated: CASSRGGWQYF. The V gene is TRBV25-1, the J gene TRBJ2-5; D is possibly TRBD2 (6 bases). With 5 bases removed from V and 11 bases from J, the gap between germline ends came to 12 bases. Germline V lookup: CDR1 MGHDK, CDR2 SYGVNS. The CDR3 is made up of 11 amino acids.

The V gene is TRBV5-1, the J gene TRBJ2-3, with TRBD2 matching over 9 bases. The CDR3 loop spans 16 amino acids. Losses at the gene ends were 3 bases for V and 5 bases for J; bases not matched to a gene: 10. CDR1 and CDR2 from the germline V gene are SGHRS and YFSETQ. This CDR3 is CASSSSRGGVQDTQYF. As DNA, the CDR3 is TGCGCCAGCAGCTCGTCTCGCGGGGGGGTCCAAGATACGCAGTATTTT.

The CDR3 here is CASSGGLAGGHEQFF. Written as DNA, the CDR3 is TGTGCCAGCAGCGGCGGACTAGCGGGGGGGCACGAGCAGTTCTTC. The V and J genes are TRBV6-4 and TRBJ2-1, with 15 nucleotides matching TRBD2. In germline, CDR1 is MRHNA, CDR2 SNTAGT. This CDR3 is 15 amino acids long. The junction had 7 bases not matched to a gene; V was cut back by 6 bases and J by 10 bases.

The rearrangement links TRBV18 to TRBJ2-3; D perhaps matches TRBD1 (6 bases). The CDR3 spans 14 residues. V gave up 2 bases and J gave up 5 bases, with 11 bases separating them. Germline lookup yields CDR1 KGHSH and CDR2 LQKENI. The CDR3 region is CASSPGDTGDTQYF. The CDR3 nucleotides read TGTGCCAGCTCACCAGGGGACACCGGAGATACGCAGTATTTT.

This clonotype has a handful of counts. Sequence at one end of the junction differs from germline and may be a read error. The chain combines TRBV6-5 with TRBJ1-5; no definite D call. CDR3 length equals 13 residues. Germline V gives CDR1 MNHEY, CDR2 SVGAGI. CDR3 amino acids: CASSQYSNQPQHF. CDR3 nucleotide sequence: TGTGCCAGCAGCCAGTATAGCAATCAACCCCAGCATTTT.

With respect to this clonotype: One junction end disagrees with the germline gene, perhaps due to a read error. The V call is TRBV7-2, the J call TRBJ2-3; tentatively, D is TRBD2 (6 bases). Germline CDR1 is SGHTA and CDR2 is FQGNSA. The CDR3 contains 15 residues. The DNA for the CDR3 is TGTGCCAGCAGCTTAGCGCGGGGTAGCAAAGATACGCAGTATTTT. It is translated as CASSLARGSKDTQYF.

This clonotype was detected only a few times. The J gene is TRBJ2-1, the V gene TRBV4-3; a possible D gene is TRBD2 (6 bases). Germline V CDR1 and CDR2: LGHNA, YSLEER. V was shortened by 2 bases and J by 4 bases, with 9 bases between the two germline ends. This CDR3 comprises 14 residues. DNA for the CDR3: TGCGCCAGCAGCCAAAGTAGCGGTTACAATGAGCAGTTCTTC. Translated: CASSQSSGYNEQFF.

This clonotype was seen repeatedly, ten times or more. V and J are TRBV6-5 and TRBJ2-1; D is perhaps TRBD2 (6 bases). There are 15 residues in the CDR3. Trimming left V 5 bases short and J 4 bases short, with 15 bases between. The V gene's germline CDR1 is MNHEY and CDR2 SVGAGI. The CDR3 spells CASSRLEGVYNEQFF. Here the CDR3 DNA reads TGTGCCAGCAGTCGACTAGAGGGCGTTTACAATGAGCAGTTCTTC.

The chain couples TRBV20-1 to TRBJ2-3, with TRBD1 matching 12 bases. Germline-derived CDR1 and CDR2 are DFQATT and SNEGSKA (reference sequence). Trimming cost V 3 bases and J 3 bases; bases outside gene matches: 4. This CDR3 region has 15 residues. CDR3 nucleotide sequence: TGCAGTGCTAGTGGGACAGGGGGCTGGACAGATACGCAGTATTTT. Its protein is CSASGTGGWTDTQYF.

This clonotype has a count of ten or more. This chain connects TRBV20-1 to TRBJ2-1, with D uncertain. The CDR3 is made up of 10 amino acids. V gave up 6 bases and J gave up 10 bases, with 10 bases separating them. Germline CDR1 is DFQATT and CDR2 is SNEGSKA (reference sequence). The CDR3 DNA reads TGCAGTGCCGCCAACGTCGAGCAGTTCTTC. It encodes CSAANVEQFF.

This clonotype appeared once. No conserved phenylalanine or tryptophan is present at the end of the CDR3, so a read error is the likely explanation. V usage is TRBV25-1 and J usage is TRBJ2-3, with D possibly matching TRBD1 (7 bases). The V and J ends lost 4 bases and 3 bases respectively, with 23 bases between them. CDR1 MGHDK and CDR2 SYGVNS come from the germline V gene. The CDR3 sequence is 18 residues long. CDR3 nucleotide sequence: TGTGCCAGCAGTGGGTCAAACAGGGGCCTAGCGAGAACAGATACGCAGTATGTT. Its translation is CASSGSNRGLARTDTQYV.